A selection of T cell receptor beta chains follows, all from one sample in a study of PD-1 blockade in classical Hodgkin lymphoma. Generated by immunoSEQ multiplex PCR, the TCRdb table keeps only in-frame clones and is missing some. The table lists 15,000 to 20,000 clones, approximately 90% of them singletons, with 6.9% in the top ten. The sequenced material came from peripheral blood mononuclear cells (PBMCs). The receptors stem from a human donor with classical Hodgkin lymphoma. Each CDR3 is given with its conserved first and last residue. The order of the fields is clone size, V gene, D gene, J gene, CDR3 protein, CDR3 DNA. D genes are given only for firm matches. Size values are once, few and many counts, or a class for expanded clones, and some rows have none.

clone size: NA
V gene: TRBV7-6
D gene: TRBD2
J gene: TRBJ2-5
CDR3 protein: CASSLESGRAGETQYF
CDR3 DNA: TGTGCCAGCAGCTTAGAGTCCGGGAGGGCCGGAGAGACCCAGTACTTC

clone size: NA
V gene: TRBV6-1
D gene: NA
J gene: TRBJ1-5
CDR3 protein: CASSVSRWGNQPQHF
CDR3 DNA: TGTGCCAGCAGTGTTTCCCGTTGGGGCAATCAGCCCCAGCATTTT

clone size: NA
V gene: TRBV11-2
D gene: NA
J gene: TRBJ1-2
CDR3 protein: CASSLATGTSYGYTF
CDR3 DNA: TGTGCCAGCAGCTTGGCCACCGGGACCTCCTATGGCTACACCTTC

clone size: NA
V gene: TRBV30
D gene: NA
J gene: TRBJ2-7
CDR3 protein: CASSGARSSYEQYF
CDR3 DNA: TGTGCCAGTTCAGGTGCCCGGAGCTCCTACGAGCAGTACTTC

clone size: few
V gene: TRBV5-1
D gene: TRBD1
J gene: TRBJ1-1
CDR3 protein: CASSWGQGVNTEAFF
CDR3 DNA: TGCGCCAGCAGCTGGGGACAGGGCGTGAACACTGAAGCTTTCTTT

clone size: once
V gene: TRBV7-9
D gene: TRBD1
J gene: TRBJ1-1
CDR3 protein: CASREPLGQVVNTEAFF
CDR3 DNA: TGTGCCAGCAGGGAACCCTTGGGACAGGTGGTGAACACTGAAGCTTTCTTT

clone size: NA
V gene: TRBV19
D gene: TRBD1
J gene: TRBJ2-3
CDR3 protein: CASSPLGDSGTDTQYF
CDR3 DNA: TGTGCCAGTAGCCCTTTGGGGGACAGCGGCACAGATACGCAGTATTTT

clone size: NA
V gene: TRBV21-1
D gene: NA
J gene: TRBJ1-2
CDR3 protein: CASSNGRGRWGYTF
CDR3 DNA: TGTGCCAGCAGCAATGGCAGGGGGCGTTGGGGCTACACCTTC

clone size: NA
V gene: TRBV4-1
D gene: NA
J gene: TRBJ2-1
CDR3 protein: CASSQMTVYNEQFF
CDR3 DNA: TGCGCCAGCAGCCAGATGACAGTGTACAATGAGCAGTTCTTC

clone size: NA
V gene: TRBV30
D gene: TRBD1
J gene: TRBJ1-1
CDR3 protein: CAWSGDREAFF
CDR3 DNA: TGTGCCTGGAGTGGGGACAGGGAAGCTTTCTTT

clone size: NA
V gene: TRBV25-1
D gene: TRBD2
J gene: TRBJ2-2
CDR3 protein: CASTYSGSSGTGELFF
CDR3 DNA: TGTGCCAGCACCTATAGCGGGAGCTCTGGCACCGGGGAGCTGTTTTTT

clone size: once
V gene: TRBV4-2
D gene: NA
J gene: TRBJ1-5
CDR3 protein: CASSLKGGSNQPQHF
CDR3 DNA: TGTGCCAGCAGCCTAAAGGGTGGCAGCAATCAGCCCCAGCATTTT

clone size: NA
V gene: TRBV7-6
D gene: NA
J gene: TRBJ1-4
CDR3 protein: CASSQTAASEKLFF
CDR3 DNA: TGTGCCAGCAGCCAGACAGCAGCTAGTGAAAAACTGTTTTTT

clone size: NA
V gene: TRBV6-4
D gene: NA
J gene: TRBJ1-1
CDR3 protein: CASSEDGNTEAFF
CDR3 DNA: TGTGCCAGCAGCGAAGACGGGAACACTGAAGCTTTCTTT

clone size: NA
V gene: TRBV7-6
D gene: TRBD2
J gene: TRBJ2-5
CDR3 protein: CASSLRTSGSQETQYF
CDR3 DNA: TGTGCCAGCAGCTTACGGACTAGCGGGTCACAAGAGACCCAGTACTTC

clone size: once
V gene: TRBV11-2
D gene: TRBD1
J gene: TRBJ2-7
CDR3 protein: CASSLTGANSPYEQYF
CDR3 DNA: TGTGCCAGCAGCTTAACAGGGGCGAACTCCCCGTACGAGCAGTACTTC

clone size: NA
V gene: TRBV6-1
D gene: NA
J gene: TRBJ2-7
CDR3 protein: CASSESSYYEQYF
CDR3 DNA: TGTGCCAGCAGTGAATCTTCCTATTACGAGCAGTACTTC

clone size: NA
V gene: TRBV25-1
D gene: TRBD1
J gene: TRBJ2-3
CDR3 protein: CASSEDGTGETDTQYF
CDR3 DNA: TGTGCCAGCAGTGAAGATGGGACAGGGGAGACAGATACGCAGTATTTT

clone size: once
V gene: TRBV18
D gene: NA
J gene: TRBJ1-1
CDR3 protein: CASSPLSGRSMNTEAFF
CDR3 DNA: TGTGCCAGCTCACCACTTTCTGGGAGATCCATGAACACTGAAGCTTTCTTT

clone size: NA
V gene: TRBV9
D gene: TRBD2
J gene: TRBJ2-1
CDR3 protein: CASSVGPSGRDEQFF
CDR3 DNA: TGTGCCAGCAGCGTAGGTCCTAGCGGGAGGGATGAGCAGTTCTTC

clone size: NA
V gene: TRBV7-9
D gene: TRBD1
J gene: TRBJ2-3
CDR3 protein: CASSLMGQGDTQYF
CDR3 DNA: TGTGCCAGCAGCTTAATGGGACAGGGGGATACGCAGTATTTT

clone size: NA
V gene: TRBV6-1
D gene: NA
J gene: TRBJ2-1
CDR3 protein: CASSEARWEQFF
CDR3 DNA: TGTGCCAGCAGTGAAGCGAGGTGGGAGCAGTTCTTC

clone size: NA
V gene: TRBV18
D gene: TRBD1
J gene: TRBJ1-4
CDR3 protein: CASSPSGTVEKLFF
CDR3 DNA: TGTGCCAGCTCCCCATCCGGGACAGTTGAAAAACTGTTTTTT

clone size: NA
V gene: TRBV21-1
D gene: NA
J gene: TRBJ2-6
CDR3 protein: CASSKGTGGVSGANVLTF
CDR3 DNA: TGTGCCAGCAGCAAAGGGACAGGGGGAGTCTCTGGGGCCAACGTCCTGACTTTC

clone size: NA
V gene: TRBV28
D gene: NA
J gene: TRBJ2-7
CDR3 protein: CASSPPGLLSYEQYF
CDR3 DNA: TGTGCCAGCAGCCCCCCGGGACTCCTTTCCTACGAGCAGTACTTC

clone size: NA
V gene: TRBV28
D gene: TRBD1
J gene: TRBJ2-1
CDR3 protein: CASSFGDRDNEQFF
CDR3 DNA: TGTGCCAGCAGTTTTGGGGACAGGGATAATGAGCAGTTCTTC

clone size: NA
V gene: TRBV6-5
D gene: NA
J gene: TRBJ2-7
CDR3 protein: CASSFGLYEQYF
CDR3 DNA: TGTGCCAGCAGTTTCGGTCTTTACGAGCAGTACTTC

clone size: NA
V gene: TRBV4-1
D gene: NA
J gene: TRBJ1-6
CDR3 protein: CASSHPYGGSYNSPLHF
CDR3 DNA: TGCGCCAGCAGCCACCCCTATGGGGGCTCCTATAATTCACCCCTCCACTTT

clone size: NA
V gene: TRBV18
D gene: NA
J gene: TRBJ2-3
CDR3 protein: CASSRPSTDTQYF
CDR3 DNA: TGTGCCAGCTCACGACCAAGCACAGATACGCAGTATTTT

clone size: NA
V gene: TRBV27
D gene: TRBD1
J gene: TRBJ2-2
CDR3 protein: CASSSGQGARNTGELFF
CDR3 DNA: TGTGCCAGCAGTTCGGGACAGGGGGCGCGGAACACCGGGGAGCTGTTTTTT

clone size: NA
V gene: TRBV28
D gene: NA
J gene: TRBJ1-3
CDR3 protein: CASSFIGISGNTIYF
CDR3 DNA: TGTGCCAGCAGTTTTATCGGGATCTCTGGAAACACCATATATTTT

clone size: few
V gene: TRBV6-4
D gene: NA
J gene: TRBJ1-1
CDR3 protein: CASSDNSNTEAFF
CDR3 DNA: TGTGCCAGCAGTGATAACTCGAACACTGAAGCTTTCTTT

clone size: NA
V gene: TRBV11-2
D gene: TRBD2
J gene: TRBJ2-5
CDR3 protein: CASSFPFELAGGETQYF
CDR3 DNA: TGTGCCAGCAGCTTCCCCTTCGAACTAGCGGGAGGAGAGACCCAGTACTTC

clone size: NA
V gene: TRBV25-1
D gene: TRBD2
J gene: TRBJ2-1
CDR3 protein: CASGTSHGQFF
CDR3 DNA: TGTGCCAGCGGGACTAGTCATGGGCAGTTCTTC

clone size: NA
V gene: TRBV10-2
D gene: NA
J gene: TRBJ2-1
CDR3 protein: CGSRSDTYNEQFF
CDR3 DNA: TGCGGTTCTCGAAGCGATACTTACAATGAGCAGTTCTTC

clone size: NA
V gene: TRBV2
D gene: NA
J gene: TRBJ1-1
CDR3 protein: CASLFRRDTEAFF
CDR3 DNA: TGTGCCAGCCTATTCCGACGGGACACTGAAGCTTTCTTT

clone size: NA
V gene: TRBV5-4
D gene: NA
J gene: TRBJ1-4
CDR3 protein: CASSTGGVANEKLFF
CDR3 DNA: TGTGCCAGCAGCACGGGGGGGGTCGCAAATGAAAAACTGTTTTTT

clone size: NA
V gene: TRBV30
D gene: NA
J gene: TRBJ1-2
CDR3 protein: CAWSVMGRAAGYTF
CDR3 DNA: TGTGCCTGGAGTGTAATGGGCAGGGCCGCCGGCTACACCTTC

clone size: NA
V gene: TRBV9
D gene: TRBD2
J gene: TRBJ2-3
CDR3 protein: CASSVGAGAYTQYF
CDR3 DNA: TGTGCCAGCAGCGTAGGAGCGGGAGCGTATACGCAGTATTTT

clone size: NA
V gene: TRBV5-4
D gene: NA
J gene: TRBJ2-7
CDR3 protein: CASSLGRLGSYEQYF
CDR3 DNA: TGTGCCAGCAGCTTGGGGAGACTCGGATCCTACGAGCAGTACTTC

clone size: NA
V gene: TRBV19
D gene: NA
J gene: TRBJ2-3
CDR3 protein: CASSIRHSSTDTQYF
CDR3 DNA: TGTGCCAGTAGTATCCGACACTCTAGCACAGATACGCAGTATTTT

clone size: NA
V gene: TRBV10-1
D gene: TRBD2
J gene: TRBJ2-3
CDR3 protein: CASSERLAGVDTQYF
CDR3 DNA: TGCGCCAGCAGTGAACGATTAGCGGGAGTAGATACGCAGTATTTT

clone size: NA
V gene: TRBV27
D gene: NA
J gene: TRBJ1-2
CDR3 protein: CASSLSGGSYGYTF
CDR3 DNA: TGTGCCAGCAGTTTATCTGGCGGGTCCTATGGCTACACCTTC

clone size: NA
V gene: TRBV7-9
D gene: NA
J gene: TRBJ2-7
CDR3 protein: CASSLARNEQYF
CDR3 DNA: TGTGCCAGCAGCTTAGCGCGAAACGAGCAGTACTTC

clone size: NA
V gene: TRBV19
D gene: NA
J gene: TRBJ1-1
CDR3 protein: CASRLAGGLPTEAFF
CDR3 DNA: TGTGCCAGTAGACTGGCGGGGGGCTTACCCACTGAAGCTTTCTTT

clone size: NA
V gene: TRBV29-1
D gene: NA
J gene: TRBJ1-1
CDR3 protein: CSVVEPGKPFF
CDR3 DNA: TGCAGCGTGGTGGAACCCGGAAAACCTTTCTTT

clone size: NA
V gene: TRBV15
D gene: NA
J gene: TRBJ2-7
CDR3 protein: CATSRARDGAYEQYF
CDR3 DNA: TGTGCCACCAGCAGAGCCAGGGACGGGGCTTACGAGCAGTACTTC

clone size: NA
V gene: TRBV7-9
D gene: NA
J gene: TRBJ2-1
CDR3 protein: CASSLRGTYNEQFF
CDR3 DNA: TGTGCCAGCAGCTTGAGGGGCACTTACAATGAGCAGTTCTTC

clone size: few
V gene: TRBV27
D gene: TRBD2
J gene: TRBJ2-7
CDR3 protein: CASSLFAGAPYEQYF
CDR3 DNA: TGTGCCAGCAGTTTATTTGCGGGAGCCCCCTACGAGCAGTACTTC

clone size: NA
V gene: TRBV5-1
D gene: NA
J gene: TRBJ2-5
CDR3 protein: CASTLRGTQYF
CDR3 DNA: TGCGCCAGCACCCTCCGGGGGACCCAGTACTTC

clone size: NA
V gene: TRBV7-6
D gene: NA
J gene: TRBJ2-2
CDR3 protein: CASSYYTGELFF
CDR3 DNA: TGTGCCAGCAGTTACTACACCGGGGAGCTGTTTTTT

clone size: NA
V gene: TRBV6-6
D gene: NA
J gene: TRBJ2-3
CDR3 protein: CASSYGSTDTQYF
CDR3 DNA: TGTGCCAGCAGTTACGGTAGCACAGATACGCAGTATTTT

clone size: NA
V gene: TRBV25-1
D gene: NA
J gene: TRBJ2-1
CDR3 protein: CASSNEQFF
CDR3 DNA: TGTGCCAGCAGCAATGAGCAGTTCTTC

clone size: NA
V gene: TRBV6-5
D gene: TRBD1
J gene: TRBJ2-1
CDR3 protein: CASSRAGGEYNEQFF
CDR3 DNA: TGTGCCAGCAGTAGGGCAGGGGGAGAATACAATGAGCAGTTCTTC

clone size: NA
V gene: TRBV7-3
D gene: NA
J gene: TRBJ1-2
CDR3 protein: CASSRTHLTQRKHYGYTF
CDR3 DNA: TGTGCCAGCAGCCGCACTCACCTGACCCAGAGGAAACACTATGGCTACACCTTC